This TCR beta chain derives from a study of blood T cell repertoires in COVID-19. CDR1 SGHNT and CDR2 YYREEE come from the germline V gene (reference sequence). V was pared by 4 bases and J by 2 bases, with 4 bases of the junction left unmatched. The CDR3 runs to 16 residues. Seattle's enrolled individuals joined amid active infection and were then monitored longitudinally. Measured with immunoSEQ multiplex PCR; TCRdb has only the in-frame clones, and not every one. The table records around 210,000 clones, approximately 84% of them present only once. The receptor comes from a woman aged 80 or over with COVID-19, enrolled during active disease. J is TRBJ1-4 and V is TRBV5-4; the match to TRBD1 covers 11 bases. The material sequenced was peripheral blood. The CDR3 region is CASSEGQGGTNEKLFF. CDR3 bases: TGTGCCAGCAGCGAGGGACAGGGGGGGACTAATGAAAAACTGTTTTTT.